The T cell receptor beta chain under discussion was sequenced for a study of blood T cell repertoires in COVID-19. Germline CDR1 reads MGHRA; CDR2 reads YSYEKL. Trimming pared 4 bases from V and 0 bases from J, leaving 17 bases between. This CDR3 has 17 amino acids. This table comes from immunoSEQ multiplex PCR, and its TCRdb copy is limited to in-frame clones, with some not included. The table includes roughly 350,000 clones, roughly 86% detected once. The J gene is TRBJ2-3, the V gene TRBV4-1; tentatively, D is TRBD1 (5 bases). Source material: peripheral blood. The clonotype comes from a woman younger than 45 with COVID-19, enrolled during active disease. The CDR3 sequence is CASSPLGRQRSTDTQYF. The CDR3, as DNA: TGCGCCAGCAGCCCCCTGGGTCGACAGAGGAGCACAGATACGCAGTATTTT.